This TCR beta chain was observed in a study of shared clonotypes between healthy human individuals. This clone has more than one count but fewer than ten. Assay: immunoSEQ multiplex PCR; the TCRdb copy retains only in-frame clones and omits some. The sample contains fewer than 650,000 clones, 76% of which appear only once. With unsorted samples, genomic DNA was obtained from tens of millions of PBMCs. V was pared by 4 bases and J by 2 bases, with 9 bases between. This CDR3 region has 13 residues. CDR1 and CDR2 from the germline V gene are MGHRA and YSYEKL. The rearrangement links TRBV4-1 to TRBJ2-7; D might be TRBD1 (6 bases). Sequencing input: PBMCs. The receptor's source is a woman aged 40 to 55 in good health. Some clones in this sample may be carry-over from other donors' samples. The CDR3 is CASSPRDTYEQYF. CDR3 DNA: TGCGCCAGCAGCCCCCGGGACACCTACGAGCAGTACTTC.